This TCR beta chain originates from a study of beta chain features in type 1 diabetes. Study-wide results and caveats: In every one of the four CD4+ subsets, TCRB CDR3s were moderately but significantly shorter in Type 1 diabetes patients.

Turning to this clone: Antigen unknown.

Blood was collected once per donor into heparin, averaging about 116 mL. The germline V gene encodes CDR1 GTSNPN and CDR2 SVGIG (reference sequence). The V segment lost 5 bases and the J segment 6 bases; nucleotides outside the gene matches: 11. The CDR3 is 15 amino acids. The study reverse transcribed the entire isolated RNA, so it sequenced expressed TCRB transcripts. Profiled with immunoSEQ multiplex PCR; TCRdb holds only in-frame clones, not every one. The repertoire holds about 710,000 clones, over 12% seen once, with 0.035% to 0.04% in the top ten. The chain links TRBV30 to TRBJ1-4, with 8 positions matching TRBD1. Sequenced material: naive CD4+ T cells from blood. The TCR sequence derives from a man younger than 35 with type 1 diabetes. DNA for the CDR3: TGTGCCTGGTTCCACGTGGCACAGGGGGATGAAAAACTGTTTTTT. As protein: CAWFHVAQGDEKLFF.